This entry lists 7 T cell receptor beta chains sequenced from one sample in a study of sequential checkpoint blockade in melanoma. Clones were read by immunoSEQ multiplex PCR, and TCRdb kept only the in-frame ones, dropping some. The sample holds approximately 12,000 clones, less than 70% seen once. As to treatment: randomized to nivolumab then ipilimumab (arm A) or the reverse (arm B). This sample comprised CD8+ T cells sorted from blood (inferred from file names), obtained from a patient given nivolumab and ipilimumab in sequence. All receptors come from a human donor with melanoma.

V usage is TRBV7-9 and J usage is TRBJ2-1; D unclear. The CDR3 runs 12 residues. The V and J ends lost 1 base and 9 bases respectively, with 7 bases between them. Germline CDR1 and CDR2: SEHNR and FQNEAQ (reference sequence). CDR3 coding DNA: TGTGCCAGCAGCTTAGATGAGAGTGAGCAGTTCTTC. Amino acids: CASSLDESEQFF.

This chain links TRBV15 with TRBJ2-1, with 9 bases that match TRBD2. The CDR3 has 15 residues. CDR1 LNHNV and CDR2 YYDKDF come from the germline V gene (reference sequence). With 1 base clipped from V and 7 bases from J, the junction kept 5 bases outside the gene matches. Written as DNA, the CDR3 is TGTGCCACCAGCAGAGGGGCGGGGGGGAGGAATGAGCAGTTCTTC. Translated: CATSRGAGGRNEQFF.

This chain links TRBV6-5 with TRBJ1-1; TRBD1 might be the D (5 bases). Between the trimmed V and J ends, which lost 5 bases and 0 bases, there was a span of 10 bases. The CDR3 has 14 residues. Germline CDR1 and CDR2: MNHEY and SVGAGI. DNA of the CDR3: TGTGCCAGCAGTCCAGGACACCTGAACACTGAAGCTTTCTTT. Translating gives CASSPGHLNTEAFF.

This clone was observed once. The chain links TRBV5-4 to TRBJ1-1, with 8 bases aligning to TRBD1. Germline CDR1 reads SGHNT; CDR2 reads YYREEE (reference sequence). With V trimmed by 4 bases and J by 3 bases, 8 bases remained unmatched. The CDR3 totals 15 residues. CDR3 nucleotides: TGTGCCAGCAGCCTATTGACAGGGGTCGACACTGAAGCTTTCTTT. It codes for CASSLLTGVDTEAFF. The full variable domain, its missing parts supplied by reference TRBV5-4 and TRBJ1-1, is ETGVTQSPTHLIKTRGQQVTLRCSSQSGHNTVSWYQQALGQGPQFIFQYYREEENGRGNFPPRFSGLQFPNYSSELNVNALELDDSALYLCASSLLTGVDTEAFFGQGTRLTVV.

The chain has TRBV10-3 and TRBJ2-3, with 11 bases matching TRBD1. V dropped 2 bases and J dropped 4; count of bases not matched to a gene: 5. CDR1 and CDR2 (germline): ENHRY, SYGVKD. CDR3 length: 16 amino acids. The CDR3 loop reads CAISEPDRGRPDTQYF. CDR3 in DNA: TGTGCCATCAGTGAGCCGGACAGGGGGCGCCCAGATACGCAGTATTTT.

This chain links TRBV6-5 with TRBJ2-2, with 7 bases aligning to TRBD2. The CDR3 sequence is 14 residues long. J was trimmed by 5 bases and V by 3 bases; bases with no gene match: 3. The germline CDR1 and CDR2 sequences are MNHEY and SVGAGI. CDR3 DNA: TGTGCCAGCAGTTATAACGGGGGGACCGGGGAGCTGTTTTTT. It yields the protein CASSYNGGTGELFF.

The CDR3 DNA follows: TGTGCCAGTGACGGGGGGGGAGCGGGGATTCAGTACTTC. Protein sequence: CASDGGGAGIQYF. The chain uses TRBV19 and TRBJ2-4, with TRBD2 matching over 8 bases. V shed 8 bases and J 10 bases; nucleotides not matched to a gene: 10. Germline V gene data show CDR1 as LNHDA and CDR2 as SQIVND (reference sequence). This CDR3 has 13 amino acids.